Below are 32 T cell receptor beta chains sequenced from a single sample in a study of T cell repertoires in cytomegalovirus infection. TCRdb re-called the reads through MiXCR, storing one row per CDR3 protein. Here the sample spans 54,000 or so distinct CDR3 sequences, about 33% being singletons. Antigen specificity for these receptors is unknown. Sequences were obtained from PBMCs, sequenced either directly or after in vitro stimulation (not recorded which). All receptors come from a human donor in good health (CMV status not recorded). Some clones in this sample may be carry-over from other donors' samples.

This clonotype was counted once. The rearrangement links TRBV6-6 to TRBJ1-6, with D uncertain. The CDR3 consists of 13 residues. CDR1 is MNHNY and CDR2 is SVGAGI in the germline V gene (reference sequence). The ends were cut back, 2 bases at V and 5 bases at J, with 4 bases in the middle. CDR3 coding DNA: TGTGCCAGCAGTTACGGACATAATTCACCCCTCCACTTT. The encoded protein is CASSYGHNSPLHF.

This rearrangement joins TRBV5-5 to TRBJ2-7; no firm D call. This CDR3 is built from 14 residues. The V end was cut by 0 bases, the J end by 3 bases, with 10 bases between. Per germline, CDR1 SGHKS and CDR2 YYEKEE (reference sequence). In DNA, the CDR3 is TGTGCCAGCAGCTTGGATCTAGGTCTCTACGAGCAGTACTTC. Translated: CASSLDLGLYEQYF.

This clonotype was recorded only once. This rearrangement joins TRBV5-6 to TRBJ1-2; no clear D. This CDR3 has 16 amino acids. Trimming removed 0 bases at V and 2 bases at J, with 14 bases between. Germline CDR1 is SGHDT and CDR2 is YYEEEE. CDR3 DNA sequence: TGTGCCAGCAGCTTGGATAGCGGTTTCCTAAACTATGGCTACACCTTC. This encodes CASSLDSGFLNYGYTF.

This clonotype was counted at least ten times. The V call is TRBV7-9, the J call TRBJ1-2; D perhaps matches TRBD1 (6 bases). V lost 5 bases to trimming and J lost 4 bases, with 17 bases between them. The CDR3 extends over 15 amino acids. The V gene's germline CDR1 is SEHNR and CDR2 FQNEAQ (reference sequence). CDR3 bases: TGTGCCAGCAGCCGCGGACAGTCAACAACCTATGGCTACACCTTC. It specifies CASSRGQSTTYGYTF.

The chain is built from TRBV11-2 and TRBJ2-1, with D tentatively TRBD2 (5 bases). The CDR3 loop spans 15 amino acids. The V end was cut by 5 bases, the J end by 4 bases, with 15 bases between. In germline, CDR1 is SGHAT, CDR2 FQNNGV. The CDR3 protein is CASSRPGWAYNEQFF. The DNA of the CDR3 is TGTGCCAGCAGCCGTCCGGGGTGGGCTTACAATGAGCAGTTCTTC.

This clonotype was observed a few times. The chain is built from TRBV4-2 and TRBJ1-4; D unclear. V was clipped by 6 bases and J by 1 base, with 15 bases between them. The CDR3 loop spans 16 amino acids. Looked up from germline, CDR1 is LGHNA and CDR2 is YNFKEQ. CDR3 amino acids: CASRLMIGGTNEKLFF. CDR3 in DNA: TGTGCCAGCAGGCTCATGATCGGAGGAACTAATGAAAAACTGTTTTTT.

V gene TRBV5-1 combines with J gene TRBJ2-1; D is possibly TRBD1 or TRBD2 (5 bases each). Between the trimmed V and J ends, which lost 5 bases and 0 bases, there was a span of 24 bases. The CDR3 consists of 19 residues. CDR1 is SGHRS, CDR2 YFSETQ, per germline. CDR3 sequence: CASRGDDGQTHSSYNEQFF. The CDR3 DNA sequence: TGCGCCAGCAGAGGGGACGACGGTCAAACCCACAGCTCCTACAATGAGCAGTTCTTC.

This chain links TRBV7-8 with TRBJ2-1; perhaps TRBD1 as D (6 bases). Trimming took 2 bases from V and 6 from J, leaving 14 bases between them. CDR1 and CDR2 from the germline V gene are SGHVS and FQNEAQ. This CDR3 is built from 15 residues. In DNA, the CDR3 is TGTGCCAGCAGCTTAAGTTGGACAGCCCCCAATGAGCAGTTCTTC. Encoded protein: CASSLSWTAPNEQFF.

The chain links TRBV20-1 to TRBJ2-7; 10 nucleotides line up with TRBD1. Germline V gene sequence: CDR1 DFQATT, CDR2 SNEGSKA (reference sequence). Trimming removed 7 bases from V and 0 bases from J; junction bases left unmatched: 6. The CDR3 contains 14 residues. DNA for the CDR3: TGCAGTGAAACCCGACAGGGGGCCTCCTACGAGCAGTACTTC. It yields the protein CSETRQGASYEQYF.

This clonotype was detected a few times. This sequence joins TRBV6-6 and TRBJ1-1; no clear D. V dropped 3 bases and J dropped 3 bases, with 8 bases sitting between them. The CDR3 sequence is 13 residues long. From germline, CDR1 is MNHNY and CDR2 SVGAGI (reference sequence). The CDR3 protein is CASSYIRYTEAFF. Here the CDR3 DNA reads TGTGCCAGCAGTTATATCAGGTACACTGAAGCTTTCTTT.

This sequence joins TRBV20-1 and TRBJ2-3; possibly TRBD1 for D (6 bases). The V gene's germline CDR1 is DFQATT and CDR2 SNEGSKA (reference sequence). V lost 2 bases and J lost 2, with 14 bases in between. CDR3 length: 15 residues. The CDR3 DNA reads as TGCAGTGCTAGAAGACCGGACAGCCTCACAGATACGCAGTATTTT. Translating gives CSARRPDSLTDTQYF.

This clonotype has just a few counts. The V call is TRBV6-2 or TRBV6-3, the J call TRBJ2-7; D unresolved. V lost 5 bases and J lost 0, with 17 bases in between. The CDR3 covers 16 residues. The germline V gene has CDR1 MNHEY and CDR2 SVGEGT. DNA of the CDR3: TGTGCCAGCAGTGATCCTCTCGGGTTGGGCTCCTACGAGCAGTACTTC. Translating it yields CASSDPLGLGSYEQYF.

The chain links TRBV12-3 or TRBV12-4 to TRBJ2-7; D not certain. The CDR3 has 15 residues. The V end lost 3 bases, the J end lost 5 bases, and 17 bases lay between the germline ends. This CDR3 is CASSFLMGSPHEQYF. The CDR3 DNA sequence: TGTGCCAGCAGTTTTTTAATGGGATCCCCCCACGAGCAGTACTTC.

The rearrangement joins TRBV20-1 to TRBJ1-3; D gene unclear. The CDR3 is 13 residues long. Trimming pared 0 bases from V and 0 bases from J, leaving 3 bases between. Germline-derived CDR1 and CDR2 are DFQATT and SNEGSKA (reference sequence). The CDR3 is CSARELSGNTIYF. The DNA of the CDR3 is TGCAGTGCTAGAGAGCTCTCTGGAAACACCATATATTTT.

J is TRBJ1-1 and V is TRBV6-2 or TRBV6-3; 8 bases map to TRBD1. The germline V gene has CDR1 MNHEY and CDR2 SVGEGT. The CDR3 has 12 amino acids. The junction had 4 bases not matched to a gene; V was cut back by 6 bases and J by 7 bases. The CDR3 DNA is TGTGCCAGCAGACCAGGGGGCGGTGAAGCTTTCTTT. Translated, it gives CASRPGGGEAFF.

This clonotype was seen many times. This chain uses TRBV7-2 with TRBJ1-6, with TRBD1 matching over 7 bases. CDR3 length: 16 amino acids. Germline values: CDR1 SGHTA, CDR2 FQGNSA. J was trimmed by 3 bases and V by 2 bases; bases with no gene match: 4. In DNA, the CDR3 is TGTGCCAGCAGCTTAAGGGACAGCGACTATAATTCACCCCTCCACTTT. Translating it yields CASSLRDSDYNSPLHF.

At least ten counts were recorded for this clonotype. CDR3 region: CASSPRGGQGGTEAFF. CDR3 DNA sequence: TGTGCCAGCAGCCCTAGGGGCGGACAGGGTGGGACTGAAGCTTTCTTT. The rearrangement links TRBV7-2 to TRBJ1-1, with TRBD1 matching over 8 bases. The CDR3 has 16 residues. V shed 5 bases, J shed 5 bases, and the junction held 13 bases outside the gene matches. Germline CDR1 and CDR2: SGHTA and FQGNSA.

This clonotype was observed a few times. CDR3 amino acids: CASIVAPQTQYF. CDR3 bases: TGTGCCAGCATCGTGGCCCCCCAGACCCAGTACTTC. This chain uses TRBV12-3 or TRBV12-4 with TRBJ2-5; the D is unclear. Trimming shortened V by 7 bases and J by 6 bases, and 12 bases separated the two germline ends. This CDR3 has 12 residues.

The chain combines TRBV20-1 with TRBJ2-1, with 10 bases fitting TRBD2. This CDR3 spans 17 amino acids. Germline lookup yields CDR1 DFQATT and CDR2 SNEGSKA (reference sequence). With V trimmed by 0 bases and J by 0 bases, 5 bases remained unmatched. The CDR3 region has the DNA TGCAGTGCTAGAGATCCGCTAGCGGGAGTCTCCTACAATGAGCAGTTCTTC. It yields the protein CSARDPLAGVSYNEQFF.

V usage is TRBV12-3 or TRBV12-4 and J usage is TRBJ1-5; the D is unclear. The V end lost 7 bases, the J end lost 1 base, and 8 bases lay between the germline ends. The CDR3 runs 13 residues. The CDR3, as DNA: TGTGCCAGCACCGCCCGGAGCAATCAGCCCCAGCATTTT. Protein product: CASTARSNQPQHF.

The J gene is TRBJ1-1, the V gene TRBV27, with TRBD1 matching over 8 bases. Germline loops: CDR1 MNHEY, CDR2 SMNVEV (reference sequence). This CDR3 comprises 21 residues. The V segment lost 6 bases and the J segment 4 bases; nucleotides outside the gene matches: 28. CDR3 sequence: CASSQFLTGAPFGLGFTEAFF. CDR3 nucleotides: TGTGCCAGCAGCCAATTCTTGACAGGGGCCCCTTTTGGGCTCGGTTTCACTGAAGCTTTCTTT.

The chain is built from TRBV15 and TRBJ2-7, with D possibly TRBD1 on 5 matching bases. The CDR3 is 14 amino acids. V was pared by 3 bases and J by 2 bases, with 11 bases between. Germline lookup yields CDR1 LNHNV and CDR2 YYDKDF (reference sequence). CDR3: CATSSRQSPYEQYF. In nucleotides, the CDR3 is TGTGCCACCAGCAGTCGACAGTCCCCCTACGAGCAGTACTTC. The whole variable domain, remainder taken from reference TRBV15 and TRBJ2-7, is DAMVIQNPRYQVTQFGKPVTLSCSQTLNHNVMYWYQQKSSQAPKLLFHYYDKDFNNEADTPDNFQSRRPNTSFCFLDIRSPGLGDTAMYLCATSSRQSPYEQYFGPGTRLTVT.

V gene TRBV27 combines with J gene TRBJ2-2, with 8 positions matching TRBD2. The CDR3 covers 14 residues. The junction had 7 bases not matched to a gene; V was cut back by 6 bases and J by 7 bases. Germline CDR1 reads MNHEY; CDR2 reads SMNVEV (reference sequence). Written as DNA, the CDR3 is TGTGCCAGCAGACCTGGACTAGCCGTCGGGGAGCTGTTTTTT. It is translated as CASRPGLAVGELFF.

This clonotype was seen repeatedly, ten times or more. The chain couples TRBV6-1 to TRBJ1-4, with TRBD1 identical over 7 bases. This CDR3 is 15 amino acids long. V lost 4 bases, J lost 11 bases, and 13 bases stayed unmatched. CDR1 MNHNS and CDR2 SASEGT come from the germline V gene. The CDR3 protein is CASSAQTGPTEKLFF. Here the CDR3 DNA reads TGTGCCAGCAGTGCCCAGACAGGGCCCACGGAGAAACTGTTTTTT.

This clonotype was seen more than once but under ten times. This chain uses TRBV27 with TRBJ2-1; 9 positions match TRBD1. This CDR3 has 14 amino acids. V trimming: 9 bases; J trimming: 2 bases; junction bases outside the gene matches: 5. Germline loops: CDR1 MNHEY, CDR2 SMNVEV (reference sequence). The CDR3 sequence: CASSDRGPYNEQFF. The CDR3 DNA sequence: TGTGCCAGTTCGGACAGGGGCCCCTACAATGAGCAGTTCTTC.

This rearrangement joins TRBV29-1 to TRBJ2-1, with D perhaps TRBD1 (7 bases). Germline lookup yields CDR1 SQVTM and CDR2 ANQGSEA. V gave up 8 bases and J gave up 8 bases, with 19 bases separating them. CDR3 length: 13 residues. The CDR3 nucleotides are TGCAGCTCGGAGGGGGCTAGTTTCTATGAGCAGTTCTTC. This gives the protein CSSEGASFYEQFF.

The table lists this clonotype with a few counts. The rearrangement links TRBV12-5 to TRBJ2-4; no firm D call. The germline CDR1 and CDR2 sequences are LGHNT and FRNRAP. Deletions cut 4 bases from V and 6 bases from J, with 13 bases between. This CDR3 is built from 14 residues. The CDR3: CASGSTRAINIQYF. The CDR3 bases are TGTGCTAGTGGTTCCACCCGGGCGATAAACATTCAGTACTTC.

The J gene is TRBJ2-1, the V gene TRBV4-3, with TRBD2 identical over 7 bases. The CDR3 totals 15 residues. With 4 bases clipped from V and 4 bases from J, the junction kept 7 bases outside the gene matches. The V gene's germline CDR1 is LGHNA and CDR2 YSLEER. The CDR3, as DNA: TGCGCCAGCAGCCGGGAGGGTCAGGTGTACAATGAGCAGTTCTTC. Protein sequence: CASSREGQVYNEQFF.

The sample holds a few counts of this clonotype. V and J are TRBV4-2 and TRBJ2-1; unclear D gene. Germline CDR1 reads LGHNA; CDR2 reads YNFKEQ. This CDR3 contains 16 residues. Trimming pared 0 bases from V and 0 bases from J, leaving 9 bases between. CDR3 in amino acids: CASSQEEGYSYNEQFF. The CDR3 region has the DNA TGTGCCAGCAGCCAAGAGGAAGGCTACTCCTACAATGAGCAGTTCTTC.

The V call is TRBV7-4, the J call TRBJ1-2; D is unresolved. V was pared by 3 bases and J by 2 bases, with 10 bases between. Germline V lookup: CDR1 SGHVT, CDR2 SQSDAQ. This CDR3 has 14 residues. CDR3 DNA: TGTGCCAGCAGCTTCAACTCGCCAAACTATGGCTACACCTTC. Translated: CASSFNSPNYGYTF.

This clonotype has only a few counts. The rearrangement joins TRBV7-9 to TRBJ2-1; 14 positions match TRBD2. This CDR3 comprises 17 residues. The ends lost 6 bases at V and 7 bases at J; junction bases unmatched: 11. Germline assignment: CDR1 SEHNR and CDR2 FQNEAQ (reference sequence). The CDR3 loop reads CASSPLGTSGSRNEQFF. CDR3 nucleotide sequence: TGTGCCAGCAGTCCACTCGGGACTAGCGGGAGTCGGAATGAGCAGTTCTTC.

The chain links TRBV6-2 or TRBV6-3 to TRBJ1-2, with a tentative D call TRBD1 (6 bases). Germline-derived CDR1 and CDR2 are MNHEY and SVGEGT. The V end was cut by 5 bases, the J end by 6 bases, with 10 bases between. The CDR3 covers 12 residues. CDR3 nucleotides: TGTGCCAGCAGTCCCAGGGGCCATGGCTACACCTTC. This sequence encodes CASSPRGHGYTF.